This T cell receptor (beta chain) was documented in a study of T cell repertoires in cytomegalovirus infection. The table lists this clonotype with a few counts. The antigen is undetermined. From the reads, TCRdb called clonotypes with MiXCR, one entry per CDR3 protein. This table has some 500,000 distinct CDR3 sequences, roughly 43% appearing once. Germline V gene sequence: CDR1 MNHEY, CDR2 SMNVEV (reference sequence). CDR3 length: 17 amino acids. V shed 5 bases and J shed 6 bases, with 23 bases lying between them. This receptor was identified in a human donor in good health (CMV status not recorded). Some clones in this sample may be carry-over from other donors' samples. This sample comprised cultured PBMCs, obtained from culture after CMV antigen stimulation. The genes are TRBV27 and TRBJ2-1, with a tentative D call TRBD1 (6 bases). The CDR3 DNA sequence: TGTGCCAGCAGTCCGGACTCTGGGGGCCAAGGTGGCAATGAGCAGTTCTTC. Residues: CASSPDSGGQGGNEQFF.